This T cell receptor (beta chain) stems from a study of blood T cell repertoires in COVID-19. Study as a whole: There were acute and convalescent COVID-19 samples, and they came from the United States, Italy and Spain. PBMCs, B-cell-depleted T cells, or T cells were the source of the cDNA or gDNA that made up the material.

Germline CDR1 reads MNHEY; CDR2 reads SVGAGI. There are 13 residues in the CDR3. Trimming took off 6 bases at V and 1 base at J, with 9 bases between the two ends. Original analysis: Amplified reference gene primers provided the basis for estimating nucleated cell counts. Clones were sequenced by immunoSEQ multiplex PCR, and TCRdb holds only the in-frame ones, with some missing. The V and J calls and clone size were taken over from that table, and D and trimming were inferred from the DNA. The sample has 200,000 to 300,000 clones; roughly 80% are singletons. The sample was peripheral blood. This chain uses TRBV6-5 with TRBJ2-5; possible D gene TRBD1, 5 bases. The clonotype comes from a woman in her fifties or sixties with active or convalescent COVID-19. The CDR3 loop is CASSPTVQETQYF. CDR3 in DNA: TGTGCCAGCAGCCCGACAGTCCAAGAGACCCAGTACTTC.